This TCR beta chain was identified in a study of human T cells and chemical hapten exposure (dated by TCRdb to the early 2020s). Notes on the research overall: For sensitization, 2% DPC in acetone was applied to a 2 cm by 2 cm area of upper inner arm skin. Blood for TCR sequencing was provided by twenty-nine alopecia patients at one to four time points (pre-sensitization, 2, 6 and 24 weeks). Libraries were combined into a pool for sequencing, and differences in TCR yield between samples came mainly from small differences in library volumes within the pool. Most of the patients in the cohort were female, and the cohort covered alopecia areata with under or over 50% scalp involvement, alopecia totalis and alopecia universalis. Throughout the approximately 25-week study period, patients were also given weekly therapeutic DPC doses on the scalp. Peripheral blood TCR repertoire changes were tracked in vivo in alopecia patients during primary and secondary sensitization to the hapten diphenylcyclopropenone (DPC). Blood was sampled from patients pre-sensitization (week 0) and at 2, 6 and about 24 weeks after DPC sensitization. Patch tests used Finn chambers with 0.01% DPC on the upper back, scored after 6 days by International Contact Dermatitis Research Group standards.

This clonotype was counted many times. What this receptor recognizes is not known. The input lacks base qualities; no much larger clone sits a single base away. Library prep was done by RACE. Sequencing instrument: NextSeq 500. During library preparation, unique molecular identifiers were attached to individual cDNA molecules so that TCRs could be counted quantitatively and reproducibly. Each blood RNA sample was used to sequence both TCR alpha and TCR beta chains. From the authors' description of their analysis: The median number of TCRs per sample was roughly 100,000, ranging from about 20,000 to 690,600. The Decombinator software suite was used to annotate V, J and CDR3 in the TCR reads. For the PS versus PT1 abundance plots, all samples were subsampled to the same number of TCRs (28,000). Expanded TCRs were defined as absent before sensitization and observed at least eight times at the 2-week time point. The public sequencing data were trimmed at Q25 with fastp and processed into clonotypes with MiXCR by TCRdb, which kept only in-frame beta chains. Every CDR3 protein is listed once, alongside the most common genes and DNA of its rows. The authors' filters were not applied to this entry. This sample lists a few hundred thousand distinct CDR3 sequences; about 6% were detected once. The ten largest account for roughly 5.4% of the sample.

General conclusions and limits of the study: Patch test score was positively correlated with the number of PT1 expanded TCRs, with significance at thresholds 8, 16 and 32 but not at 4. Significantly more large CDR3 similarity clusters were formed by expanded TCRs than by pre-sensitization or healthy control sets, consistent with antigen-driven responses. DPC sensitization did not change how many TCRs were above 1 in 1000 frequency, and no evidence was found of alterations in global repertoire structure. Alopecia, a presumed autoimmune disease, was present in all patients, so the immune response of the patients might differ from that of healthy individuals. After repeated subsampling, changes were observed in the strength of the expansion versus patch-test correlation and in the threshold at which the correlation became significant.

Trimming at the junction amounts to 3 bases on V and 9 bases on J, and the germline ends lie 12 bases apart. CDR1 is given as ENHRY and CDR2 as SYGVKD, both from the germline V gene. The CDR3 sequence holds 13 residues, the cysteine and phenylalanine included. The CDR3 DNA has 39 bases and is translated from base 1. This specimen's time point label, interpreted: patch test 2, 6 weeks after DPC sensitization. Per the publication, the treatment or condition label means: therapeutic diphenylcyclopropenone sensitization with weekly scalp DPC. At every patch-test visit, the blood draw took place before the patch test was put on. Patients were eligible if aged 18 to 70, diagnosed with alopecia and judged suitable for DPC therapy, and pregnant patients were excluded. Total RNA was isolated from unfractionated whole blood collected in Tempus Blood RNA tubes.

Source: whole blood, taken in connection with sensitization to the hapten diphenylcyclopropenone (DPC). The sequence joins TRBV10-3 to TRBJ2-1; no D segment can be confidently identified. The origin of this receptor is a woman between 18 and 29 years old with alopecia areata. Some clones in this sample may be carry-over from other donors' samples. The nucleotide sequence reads TGTGCCATCAGTGATTTAAGGGCCCCTGAGCAGTTCTTC. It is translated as CAISDLRAPEQFF.